The clone carrying this T cell receptor (beta chain) was counted a few times. Its antigen is unidentified. Sequencing was performed with immunoSEQ multiplex PCR; in TCRdb, only in-frame clones are kept and a portion is missing. The sample carries 72,000 or so clones, 85% recorded once. The data stem from a study of T cell responses to AZD1222 COVID-19 vaccine. Study-wide findings and caveats: Dominant CD4 TCR responses targeted spike regions 160-218 and 743-854. Donors skewed white British and female; clonal diversity was possibly underestimated.

CDR1 and CDR2 from the germline V gene are SGHDT and YYEEEE. The CDR3 totals 16 residues. V gave up 0 bases and J gave up 3 bases; unmatched junction bases: 8. This TCR derives from an adult in good health. The V and J genes are TRBV5-6 and TRBJ1-2; TRBD1 agrees at 7 bases. This specimen was peripheral blood, taken on day 0 of AZD1222 vaccination. The CDR3 is CASSLESGQVDYGYTF. In DNA, the CDR3 is TGTGCCAGCAGCTTGGAGTCAGGACAGGTGGACTATGGCTACACCTTC.